The clone carrying this T cell receptor (beta chain) was seen a few times. The target antigen is unknown. Tumor samples were obtained before definitive surgery or chemotherapy. The data stem from a study of high-grade serous ovarian cancer treatment subgroups. Study at large: On average, approximately 15,000 reads and 7,494 unique TCR beta rearrangements were obtained per sample.

Study-level findings and limits: Clonal relatedness tracked neoantigen level, and by trend copy number and mutation load. Repertoire similarity ranged roughly 0.11 to 0.8 between tumors of one patient. Bulk tumor TCR sequencing gave no spatial information.

The trim removed 1 base at V and 10 bases at J, leaving 12 bases unmatched. The CDR3 loop spans 14 amino acids. The germline CDR1 and CDR2 sequences are SQVTM and ANQGSEA. Some clones are missing from TCRdb's copy, which holds only in-frame ones; the method was immunoSEQ multiplex PCR. This table has fewer than 35,000 clones, under 90% appearing once. Sequenced material: tumor tissue. The clonotype comes from a human donor with high-grade serous ovarian cancer. The chain recombines TRBV29-1 with TRBJ1-1; TRBD1 aligns across 7 bases. The CDR3 nucleotides read TGCAGCGTTGAAGCTACAGGGGCGAGGATCGTAGCTTTCTTT. This gives the protein CSVEATGARIVAFF.